Each of the 26 T cell receptor beta chains below was sequenced from the same sample in a study of blood T cell repertoires in COVID-19 (dated by TCRdb to 2018 to 2021). The library was generated by the immunoSEQ multiplex PCR assay. TCRdb stores this immuneACCESS table with in-frame sequences only. Part of the clones is absent; in the studies checked, under half of the shortfall reflects unresolved V genes, and no reason is known for the rest. The sample profile shows roughly 70,000 clones; about four fifths of them were found once. Around 9.7% of the sample comes from the top ten. The sequencing sample was made of peripheral blood. The receptors were sampled from a human donor in a cohort sampled during active COVID-19.

The chain links TRBV24-1 to TRBJ2-7; D is uncertain. Germline values: CDR1 KGHDR, CDR2 SFDVKD. The CDR3 length is 12 residues. The V end lost 5 bases, the J end lost 7 bases, and 11 bases lay between the germline ends. The CDR3 DNA reads as TGTGCCACCAGTGTCGATTCAGGAGAGCAGTACTTC. As protein: CATSVDSGEQYF.

V and J are TRBV30 and TRBJ1-4; 7 bases match TRBD1. The CDR3 loop spans 15 amino acids. V trimming: 2 bases; J trimming: 4 bases; junction bases outside the gene matches: 7. Germline V CDR1 and CDR2: GTSNPN, SVGIG (reference sequence). The CDR3 DNA sequence: TGTGCCTGGAGTAACACAGGGGCACGTAATGAAAAACTGTTTTTT. This codes for CAWSNTGARNEKLFF.

The chain links TRBV7-9 to TRBJ2-5; D perhaps matches TRBD2 (5 bases). CDR1 is SEHNR and CDR2 is FQNEAQ in the germline V gene (reference sequence). The CDR3 spans 16 residues. V gave up 2 bases and J gave up 4 bases, with 17 bases separating them. Written as DNA, the CDR3 is TGTGCCAGCAGCTTAATGGGAGCCGGAGTCGGAGAGACCCAGTACTTC. Translating gives CASSLMGAGVGETQYF.

The chain joins TRBV11-2 to TRBJ2-7, with D perhaps TRBD1 (5 bases). The CDR3 is 14 amino acids. Trimming pared 5 bases from V and 0 bases from J, leaving 11 bases between. Germline values: CDR1 SGHAT, CDR2 FQNNGV. CDR3 protein: CASSPRQRSYEQYF. The CDR3 DNA reads as TGTGCCAGCAGCCCAAGACAGCGCTCCTACGAGCAGTACTTC.

The chain is built from TRBV29-1 and TRBJ1-1; TRBD1 might be the D (5 bases). V lost 8 bases, J lost 10 bases, and 26 bases lay in between. The CDR3 has 14 amino acids. The germline V gene has CDR1 SQVTM and CDR2 ANQGSEA. CDR3 DNA sequence: TGCAGCTCCGGCGGGGCAGGGAGGTCCGGCGGAGCTTTCTTT. Its protein is CSSGGAGRSGGAFF.

This clone has only a few counts. The V and J genes are TRBV5-1 and TRBJ2-7; unclear D gene. This CDR3 has 13 residues. CDR1 is SGHRS and CDR2 is YFSETQ in the germline V gene. Between the trimmed V and J ends, which lost 4 bases and 7 bases, there was a span of 15 bases. The CDR3 region has the DNA TGCGCCAGCAGCATCGAGCCGGGTTGGGAGCAGTACTTC. Translated: CASSIEPGWEQYF. Full variable domain (outside the CDR3, taken from reference TRBV5-1 and TRBJ2-7): KAGVTQTPRYLIKTRGQQVTLSCSPISGHRSVSWYQQTPGQGLQFLFEYFSETQRNKGNFPGRFSGRQFSNSRSEMNVSTLELGDSALYLCASSIEPGWEQYFGPGTRLTVT.

V usage is TRBV28 and J usage is TRBJ2-3; 12 bases map to TRBD2. The CDR3 has 16 amino acids. Germline V CDR1 and CDR2: MDHEN, SYDVKM. Losses at the gene ends were 5 bases for V and 2 bases for J; bases not matched to a gene: 5. In DNA, the CDR3 is TGTGCCAGCAGTCCCGGACTAGCGGGGCTCACAGATACGCAGTATTTT. Residues: CASSPGLAGLTDTQYF.

This sequence joins TRBV19 and TRBJ2-5, with 7 bases matching TRBD1. V lost 5 bases to trimming and J lost 4 bases; unmatched junction nucleotides: 4. The CDR3 totals 13 residues. Looked up from germline, CDR1 is LNHDA and CDR2 is SQIVND (reference sequence). As DNA, the CDR3 is TGTGCCAGTAGTCCAAGGACAGGAGAGACCCAGTACTTC. Its protein product is CASSPRTGETQYF.

The chain has TRBV11-2 and TRBJ2-2; weak D call: TRBD1 (5 bases). Per germline, CDR1 SGHAT and CDR2 FQNNGV. The CDR3 spans 15 residues. Trimming took off 6 bases at V and 3 bases at J, with 14 bases between the two ends. The CDR3 nucleotides read TGTGCCAGCAGTAGCACGGCAGGGTACACCGGGGAGCTGTTTTTT. This codes for CASSSTAGYTGELFF.

The sample holds a few counts of this clone. The rearrangement links TRBV7-8 to TRBJ2-3; 10 positions match TRBD2. The CDR3 is made up of 15 amino acids. Germline loops: CDR1 SGHVS, CDR2 FQNEAQ. The junction had 4 bases not matched to a gene; V was cut back by 5 bases and J by 2 bases. Here the CDR3 reads CASSRGLADTDTQYF. CDR3 bases: TGTGCCAGCAGCCGCGGACTAGCGGACACAGATACGCAGTATTTT.

This chain links TRBV6-2 or TRBV6-3 with TRBJ2-7, with a weak D call TRBD2 (5 bases). Deletions cut 0 bases from V and 1 base from J, with 10 bases between. The CDR3 runs 15 residues. The V gene's germline CDR1 is MNHEY and CDR2 SVGEGT. The CDR3 is CASSYSIPGSYEQYF. The CDR3 DNA reads TGTGCCAGCAGTTACTCCATCCCGGGGTCCTACGAGCAGTACTTC.

The chain recombines TRBV6-2 or TRBV6-3 with TRBJ1-5, with a weak D call TRBD1 (5 bases). Trimming removed 2 bases at V and 0 bases at J, with 5 bases between. CDR3 length: 14 residues. CDR1 is MNHEY and CDR2 is SVGEGT in the germline V gene. The CDR3, as DNA: TGTGCCAGCAGTTACGACAGTAGCAATCAGCCCCAGCATTTT. Protein sequence: CASSYDSSNQPQHF.

This clone occurred a few times. V usage is TRBV2 and J usage is TRBJ2-7; perhaps TRBD1 as D (6 bases). The germline V and J ends were trimmed by 5 bases and 6 bases, with 14 bases remaining between them. The CDR3 is 13 amino acids. Germline assignment: CDR1 SNHLY and CDR2 FYNNEI. This CDR3 is CASSTQGSGEQYF. For the CDR3, the DNA is TGTGCCAGCAGTACACAGGGATCGGGCGAGCAGTACTTC.

The rearrangement links TRBV3-1 (or the pseudogene TRBV3-2) to TRBJ1-1; D uncertain. The V end was cut by 0 bases, the J end by 3 bases, with 11 bases between. The CDR3 runs to 15 residues. Germline assignment: CDR1 LGHDT and CDR2 YNNKEL (reference sequence). CDR3 nucleotides: TGTGCCAGCAGCCAAGATTATATGAGGGACACTGAAGCTTTCTTT. As protein: CASSQDYMRDTEAFF.

The J gene is TRBJ2-2, the V gene TRBV6-6; D gene uncertain. The V gene lost 6 bases and the J gene lost 3 bases, with 17 bases spanning the gap. Per the germline V gene, CDR1 is MNHNY and CDR2 is SVGAGI (reference sequence). The CDR3 contains 16 residues. In nucleotides, the CDR3 is TGTGCCAGCAGCATAAACCGGGTCGGATACACCGGGGAGCTGTTTTTT. Its translation is CASSINRVGYTGELFF.

The chain is built from TRBV29-1 and TRBJ2-7, with D perhaps TRBD2 (7 bases). The germline V gene has CDR1 SQVTM and CDR2 ANQGSEA. Trimming stripped 4 bases from V and 3 bases from J, with 10 bases between. The CDR3 runs to 12 residues. CDR3 region: CSVGGGNYEQYF. The CDR3 DNA is TGCAGCGTTGGCGGGGGCAACTACGAGCAGTACTTC.

The chain couples TRBV24-1 to TRBJ1-1, with D maybe TRBD1 (5 bases). Germline CDR1 KGHDR, CDR2 SFDVKD. This CDR3 is built from 13 residues. V gave up 9 bases and J gave up 1 base, with 11 bases separating them. The CDR3 coding sequence is TGTGCCACCGACGGAGGGGCGAACACTGAAGCTTTCTTT. Translating gives CATDGGANTEAFF.

This clone was seen only a few times. The CDR3 nucleotides read TGTGCCATCAGTGAGAGGGGGTCGAGTGAAAAACTGTTTTTT. Protein sequence: CAISERGSSEKLFF. The chain joins TRBV10-3 to TRBJ1-4; tentatively, D is TRBD1 (6 bases). The germline gives CDR1 ENHRY, CDR2 SYGVKD. The CDR3 spans 14 residues. Deletions cut 2 bases from V and 7 bases from J, with 11 bases between.

This sequence joins TRBV15 and TRBJ2-7, with 8 bases identical to TRBD2. The trim removed 1 base at V and 2 bases at J, leaving 7 bases unmatched. CDR1 and CDR2 (germline): LNHNV, YYDKDF (reference sequence). This CDR3 is built from 16 residues. The CDR3 coding sequence is TGTGCCACCAGCAGAGGCCGGGGGGGGCTTGCCTACGAGCAGTACTTC. Its translation: CATSRGRGGLAYEQYF.

This clone was found a few times. J is TRBJ2-7 and V is TRBV5-1, with 8 bases that match TRBD2. Germline V lookup: CDR1 SGHRS, CDR2 YFSETQ. After removal of 3 bases from V and 7 bases from J, the junction contained 12 bases not matched to a gene. CDR3 length equals 15 residues. The CDR3 region has the DNA TGCGCCAGCAGCTACTTGGGGCGGGAGGCCACTGAGCAGTACTTC. It translates to CASSYLGREATEQYF.

This clone was picked up one time. This chain joins TRBV5-5 and TRBJ2-7; possibly TRBD2 for D (5 bases). The V end was cut by 4 bases, the J end by 6 bases, with 20 bases between. Germline lookup yields CDR1 SGHKS and CDR2 YYEKEE (reference sequence). This CDR3 contains 15 residues. CDR3 coding DNA: TGTGCCAGCAGCCTGGCCCTGTCCCCGGCGGGCGAGCAGTACTTC. Translation: CASSLALSPAGEQYF.

The table lists this clone with a few counts. The DNA for the CDR3 is TGTGCCAGTAGTATTGAAGGGGTCGGCTACACCTTC. Residues: CASSIEGVGYTF. V usage is TRBV19 and J usage is TRBJ1-2; D perhaps matches TRBD1 (5 bases). The V and J ends lost 3 bases and 8 bases respectively, with 10 bases between them. Germline assignment: CDR1 LNHDA and CDR2 SQIVND (reference sequence). The CDR3 has 12 residues.

The genes are TRBV19 and TRBJ1-1; 9 nucleotides match TRBD1. From germline, CDR1 is LNHDA and CDR2 SQIVND (reference sequence). V dropped 4 bases and J dropped 7; count of bases not matched to a gene: 4. The CDR3 contains 13 residues. CDR3 residues: CASSKDRGSEAFF. The CDR3, as DNA: TGTGCCAGTAGTAAGGACAGGGGTAGTGAAGCTTTCTTT.

This clone came up a few times. Other DNA variants within this sample encode the same CDR3. The chain joins TRBV11-3 to TRBJ2-7, with D possibly being TRBD2 (6 bases). Germline V lookup: CDR1 SGHNT, CDR2 YENEEA. The V end was cut by 0 bases, the J end by 6 bases, with 9 bases between. The CDR3 spans 13 residues. Here the CDR3 DNA reads TGTGCCAGCAGCTTAGATCTCGGGGGCGAGCAGTACTTC. Translated: CASSLDLGGEQYF.

This chain links TRBV7-2 with TRBJ2-5; the D gene is possibly TRBD2 (6 bases). The germline V gene has CDR1 SGHTA and CDR2 FQGNSA. With 2 bases removed from V and 4 bases from J, the gap between germline ends came to 11 bases. The CDR3 is 14 residues long. CDR3 region: CASSLSLGRETQYF. The CDR3 nucleotides read TGTGCCAGCAGCTTATCCCTCGGGAGAGAGACCCAGTACTTC.

In its sample, this clone was seen once. The chain combines TRBV7-2 with TRBJ2-1, with TRBD2 matching 10 bases. CDR3 length: 16 amino acids. Germline V gene sequence: CDR1 SGHTA, CDR2 FQGNSA. The V gene end was trimmed by 5 bases and the J gene end by 7 bases; junction bases not matched to a gene: 11. The CDR3 DNA reads TGTGCCAGCAGCCGTGCGAGGAGCGGGAGGGGAAATGAGCAGTTCTTC. This translates into CASSRARSGRGNEQFF. The whole variable domain, remainder taken from reference TRBV7-2 and TRBJ2-1, is GAGVSQSPSNKVTEKGKDVELRCDPISGHTALYWYRQSLGQGLEFLIYFQGNSAPDKSGLPSDRFSAERTGGSVSTLTIQRTQQEDSAVYLCASSRARSGRGNEQFFGPGTRLTVL.